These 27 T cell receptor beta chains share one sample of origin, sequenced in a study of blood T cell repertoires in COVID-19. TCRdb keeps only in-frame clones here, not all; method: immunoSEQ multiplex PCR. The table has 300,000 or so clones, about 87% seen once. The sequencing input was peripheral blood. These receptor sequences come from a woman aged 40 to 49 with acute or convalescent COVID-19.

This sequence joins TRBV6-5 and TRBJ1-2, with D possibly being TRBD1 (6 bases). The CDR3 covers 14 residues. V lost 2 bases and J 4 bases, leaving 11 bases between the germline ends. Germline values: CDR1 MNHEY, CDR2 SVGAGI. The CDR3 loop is CASSYNRAAYGYTF. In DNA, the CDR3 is TGTGCCAGCAGTTACAACAGGGCGGCCTATGGCTACACCTTC.

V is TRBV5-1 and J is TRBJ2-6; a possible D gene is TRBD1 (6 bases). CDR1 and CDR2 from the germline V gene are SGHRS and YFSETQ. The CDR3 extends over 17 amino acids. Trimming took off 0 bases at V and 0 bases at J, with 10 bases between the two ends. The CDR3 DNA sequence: TGCGCCAGCAGCTTGGCCGGACAGCGCTCTGGGGCCAACGTCCTGACTTTC. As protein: CASSLAGQRSGANVLTF.

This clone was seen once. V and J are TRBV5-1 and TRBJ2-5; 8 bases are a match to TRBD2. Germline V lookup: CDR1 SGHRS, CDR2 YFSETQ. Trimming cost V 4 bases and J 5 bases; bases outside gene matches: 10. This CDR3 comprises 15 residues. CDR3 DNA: TGCGCCAGCAGCCAATTCGGGGGGGCCTTGGAGACCCAGTACTTC. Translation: CASSQFGGALETQYF.

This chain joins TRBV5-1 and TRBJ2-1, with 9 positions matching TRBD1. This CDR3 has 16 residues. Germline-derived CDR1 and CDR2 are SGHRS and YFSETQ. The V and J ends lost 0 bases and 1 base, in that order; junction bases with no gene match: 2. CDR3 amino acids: CASSLEGTGSYNEQFF. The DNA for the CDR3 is TGCGCCAGCAGCTTGGAGGGGACAGGGTCCTACAATGAGCAGTTCTTC.

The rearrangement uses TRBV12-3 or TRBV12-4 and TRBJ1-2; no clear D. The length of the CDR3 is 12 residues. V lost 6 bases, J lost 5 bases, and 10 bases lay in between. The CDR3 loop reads CASSIGEYGYTF. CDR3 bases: TGTGCCAGCAGCATCGGGGAGTATGGCTACACCTTC.

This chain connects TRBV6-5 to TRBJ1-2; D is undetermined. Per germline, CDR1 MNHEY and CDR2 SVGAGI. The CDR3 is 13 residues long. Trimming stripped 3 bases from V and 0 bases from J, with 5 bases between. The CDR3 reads CASSYTANYGYTF. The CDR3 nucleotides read TGTGCCAGCAGTTATACTGCTAACTATGGCTACACCTTC.

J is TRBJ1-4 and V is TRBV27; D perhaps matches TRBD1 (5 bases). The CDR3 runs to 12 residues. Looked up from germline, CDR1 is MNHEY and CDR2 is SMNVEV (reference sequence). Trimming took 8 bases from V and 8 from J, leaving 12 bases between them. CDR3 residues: CASWTTGEKLFF. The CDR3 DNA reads TGTGCCAGCTGGACAACTGGGGAAAAACTGTTTTTT. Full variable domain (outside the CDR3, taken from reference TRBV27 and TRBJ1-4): EAQVTQNPRYLITVTGKKLTVTCSQNMNHEYMSWYRQDPGLGLRQIYYSMNVEVTDKGDVPEGYKVSRKEKRNFPLILESPSPNQTSLYFCASWTTGEKLFFGSGTQLSVL.

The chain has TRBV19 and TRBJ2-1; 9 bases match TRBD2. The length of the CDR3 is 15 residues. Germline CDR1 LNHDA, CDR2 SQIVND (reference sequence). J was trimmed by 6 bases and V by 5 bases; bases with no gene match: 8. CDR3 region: CASSGAGGPPNEQFF. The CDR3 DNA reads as TGTGCCAGTAGTGGAGCGGGGGGACCCCCCAATGAGCAGTTCTTC. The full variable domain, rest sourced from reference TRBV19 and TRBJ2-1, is DGGITQSPKYLFRKEGQNVTLSCEQNLNHDAMYWYRQDPGQGLRLIYYSQIVNDFQKGDIAEGYSVSREKKESFPLTVTSAQKNPTAFYLCASSGAGGPPNEQFFGPGTRLTVL.

CDR3 sequence (DNA): TGTGCCAGCAGACTAGGACAGGGTGGTACCGGGGAGCTGTTTTTT. It translates to CASRLGQGGTGELFF. J is TRBJ2-2 and V is TRBV7-2, with 8 nucleotides matching TRBD1. J lost 5 bases, V lost 6 bases, and 8 bases had no gene match. Germline values: CDR1 SGHTA, CDR2 FQGNSA. The CDR3 contains 15 residues.

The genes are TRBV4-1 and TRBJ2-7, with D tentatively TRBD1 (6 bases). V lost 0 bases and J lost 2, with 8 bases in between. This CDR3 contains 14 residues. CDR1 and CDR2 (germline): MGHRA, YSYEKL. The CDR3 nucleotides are TGCGCCAGCAGCCAAGATCACAGGGCCTACGAGCAGTACGTC. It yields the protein CASSQDHRAYEQYV.

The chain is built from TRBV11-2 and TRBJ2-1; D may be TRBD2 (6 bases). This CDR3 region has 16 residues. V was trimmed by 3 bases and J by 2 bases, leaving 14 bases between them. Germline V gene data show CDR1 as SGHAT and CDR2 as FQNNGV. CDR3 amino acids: CASSFLVGEAYNEQFF. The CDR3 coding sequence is TGTGCCAGCAGCTTTTTGGTGGGGGAGGCCTACAATGAGCAGTTCTTC.

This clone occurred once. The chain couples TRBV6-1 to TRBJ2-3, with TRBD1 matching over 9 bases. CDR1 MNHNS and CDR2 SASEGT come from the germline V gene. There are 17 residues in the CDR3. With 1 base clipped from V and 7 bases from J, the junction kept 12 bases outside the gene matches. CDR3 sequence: CASSEVGTGISYYTQYF. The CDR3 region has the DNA TGTGCCAGCAGTGAAGTGGGGACAGGGATATCATACTATACGCAGTATTTT.

CDR3 loop: CASSPADKRRYTF. The CDR3, as DNA: TGTGCCAGCTCACCCGCGGACAAACGGCGATACACCTTC. The J gene is TRBJ1-2, the V gene TRBV18, with TRBD1 as a possible D gene (5 bases). The germline V and J ends were trimmed by 3 bases and 11 bases, with 16 bases remaining between them. CDR1 is KGHSH, CDR2 LQKENI, per germline. The CDR3 spans 13 residues.

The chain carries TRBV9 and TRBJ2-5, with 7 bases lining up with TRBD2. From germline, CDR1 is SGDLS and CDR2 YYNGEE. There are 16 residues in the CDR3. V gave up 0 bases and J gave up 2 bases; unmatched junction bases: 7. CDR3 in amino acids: CASSVAVSGKQETQYF. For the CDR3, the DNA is TGTGCCAGCAGCGTAGCGGTCAGCGGGAAACAAGAGACCCAGTACTTC.

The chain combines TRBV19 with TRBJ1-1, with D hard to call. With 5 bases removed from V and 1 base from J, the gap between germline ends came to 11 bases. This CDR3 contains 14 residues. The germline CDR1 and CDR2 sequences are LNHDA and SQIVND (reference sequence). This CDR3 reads CASSDGPGNTEAFF. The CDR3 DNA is TGTGCCAGTAGTGACGGCCCGGGGAACACTGAAGCTTTCTTT.

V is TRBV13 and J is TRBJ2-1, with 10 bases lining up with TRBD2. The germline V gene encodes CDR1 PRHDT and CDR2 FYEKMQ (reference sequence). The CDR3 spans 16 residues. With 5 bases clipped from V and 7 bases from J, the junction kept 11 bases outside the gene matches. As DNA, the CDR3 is TGTGCCAGCAGCCTCTGGGGGAGCGGGGGGGCTAATGAGCAGTTCTTC. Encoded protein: CASSLWGSGGANEQFF.

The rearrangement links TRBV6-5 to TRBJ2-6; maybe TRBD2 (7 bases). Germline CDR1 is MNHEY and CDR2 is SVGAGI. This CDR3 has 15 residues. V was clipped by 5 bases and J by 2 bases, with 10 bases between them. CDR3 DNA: TGTGCCAGCAGTCTAGGGGGGGCTGGGGCCAACGTCCTGACTTTC. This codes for CASSLGGAGANVLTF.

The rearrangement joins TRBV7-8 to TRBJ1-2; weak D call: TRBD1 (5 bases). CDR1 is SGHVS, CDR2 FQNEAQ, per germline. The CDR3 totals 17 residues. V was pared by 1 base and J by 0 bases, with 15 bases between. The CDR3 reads CASSLEGGTLANYGYTF. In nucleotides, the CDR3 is TGTGCCAGCAGCTTAGAGGGTGGGACTCTAGCTAACTATGGCTACACCTTC. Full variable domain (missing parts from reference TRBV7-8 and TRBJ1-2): GAGVSQSPRYKVAKRGQDVALRCDPISGHVSLFWYQQALGQGPEFLTYFQNEAQLDKSGLPSDRFFAERPEGSVSTLKIQRTQQEDSAVYLCASSLEGGTLANYGYTFGSGTRLTVV.

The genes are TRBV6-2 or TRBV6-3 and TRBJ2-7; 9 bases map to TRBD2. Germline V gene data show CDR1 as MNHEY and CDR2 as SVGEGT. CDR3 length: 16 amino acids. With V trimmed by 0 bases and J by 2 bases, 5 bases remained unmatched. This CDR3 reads CASSYSTSGGPYEQYV. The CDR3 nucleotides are TGTGCCAGCAGTTACTCGACCAGCGGGGGGCCCTACGAGCAGTACGTC.

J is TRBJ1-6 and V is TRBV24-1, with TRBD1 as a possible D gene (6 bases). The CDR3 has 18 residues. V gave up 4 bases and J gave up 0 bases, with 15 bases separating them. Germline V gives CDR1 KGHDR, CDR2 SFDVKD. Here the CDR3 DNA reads TGTGCCACCAGTGACTTACACAGGGCTTGCTCCTATAATTCACCCCTCCACTTT. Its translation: CATSDLHRACSYNSPLHF.

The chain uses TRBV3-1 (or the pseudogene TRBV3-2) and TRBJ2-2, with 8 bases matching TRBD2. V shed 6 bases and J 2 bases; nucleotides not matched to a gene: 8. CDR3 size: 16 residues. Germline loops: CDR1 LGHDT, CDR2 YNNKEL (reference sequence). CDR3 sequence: CASSPRGGLNTGELFF. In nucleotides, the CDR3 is TGTGCCAGCAGTCCTCGCGGGGGGCTAAACACCGGGGAGCTGTTTTTT.

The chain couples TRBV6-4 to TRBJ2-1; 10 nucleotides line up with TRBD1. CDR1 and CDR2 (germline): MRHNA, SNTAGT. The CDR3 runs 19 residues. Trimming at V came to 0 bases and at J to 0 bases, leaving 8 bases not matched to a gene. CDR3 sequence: CASSDSWGRTGGSYNEQFF. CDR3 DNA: TGTGCCAGCAGTGACTCCTGGGGCAGGACAGGGGGCTCCTACAATGAGCAGTTCTTC.

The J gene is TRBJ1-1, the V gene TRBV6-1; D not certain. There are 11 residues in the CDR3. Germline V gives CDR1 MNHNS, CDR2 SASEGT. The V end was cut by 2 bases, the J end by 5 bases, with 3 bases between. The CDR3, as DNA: TGTGCCAGCAGTGAATATACTGAAGCTTTCTTT. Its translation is CASSEYTEAFF.

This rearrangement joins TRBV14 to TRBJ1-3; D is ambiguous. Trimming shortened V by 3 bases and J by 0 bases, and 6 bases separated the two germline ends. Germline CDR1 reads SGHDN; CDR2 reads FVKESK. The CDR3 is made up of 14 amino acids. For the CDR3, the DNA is TGTGCCAGCAGCCAGCGGAGCTCTGGAAACACCATATATTTT. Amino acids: CASSQRSSGNTIYF.

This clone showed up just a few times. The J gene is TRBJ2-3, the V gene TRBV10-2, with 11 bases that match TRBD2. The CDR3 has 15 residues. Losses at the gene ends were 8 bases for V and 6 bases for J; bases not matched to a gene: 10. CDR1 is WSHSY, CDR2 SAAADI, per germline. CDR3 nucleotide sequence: TGCGCCAGCCGGAAGACTAGCGGGGTATTGGATACGCAGTATTTT. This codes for CASRKTSGVLDTQYF.

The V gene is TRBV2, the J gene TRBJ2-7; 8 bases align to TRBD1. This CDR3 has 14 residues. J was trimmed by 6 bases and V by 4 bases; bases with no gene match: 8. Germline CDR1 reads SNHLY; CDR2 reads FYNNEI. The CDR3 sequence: CASSALDRGVEQYV. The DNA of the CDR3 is TGTGCCAGCAGTGCCCTCGACAGGGGCGTCGAGCAGTACGTC.

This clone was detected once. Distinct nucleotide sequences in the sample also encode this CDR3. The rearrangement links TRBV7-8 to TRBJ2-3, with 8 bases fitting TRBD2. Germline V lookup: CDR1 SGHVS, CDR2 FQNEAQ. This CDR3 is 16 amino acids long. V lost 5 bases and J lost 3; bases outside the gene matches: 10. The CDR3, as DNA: TGTGCCAGCAGCCCGCGGGGCGGGGGGCGAACAGATACGCAGTATTTT. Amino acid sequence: CASSPRGGGRTDTQYF. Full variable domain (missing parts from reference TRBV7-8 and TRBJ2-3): GAGVSQSPRYKVAKRGQDVALRCDPISGHVSLFWYQQALGQGPEFLTYFQNEAQLDKSGLPSDRFFAERPEGSVSTLKIQRTQQEDSAVYLCASSPRGGGRTDTQYFGPGTRLTVL.